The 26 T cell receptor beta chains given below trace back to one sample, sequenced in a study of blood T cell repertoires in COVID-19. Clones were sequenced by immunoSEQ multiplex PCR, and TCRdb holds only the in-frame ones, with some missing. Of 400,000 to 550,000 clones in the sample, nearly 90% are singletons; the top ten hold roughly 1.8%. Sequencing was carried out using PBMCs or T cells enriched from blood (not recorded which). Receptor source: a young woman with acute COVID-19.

CDR3 residues: CASTPPLGGTGELFF. The CDR3 bases are TGTGCCAGCACCCCGCCCCTGGGAGGGACCGGGGAGCTGTTTTTT. This chain joins TRBV13 and TRBJ2-2, with TRBD2 matching over 7 bases. V dropped 7 bases and J dropped 5; count of bases not matched to a gene: 10. The CDR3 is 15 residues long. Germline lookup yields CDR1 PRHDT and CDR2 FYEKMQ (reference sequence).

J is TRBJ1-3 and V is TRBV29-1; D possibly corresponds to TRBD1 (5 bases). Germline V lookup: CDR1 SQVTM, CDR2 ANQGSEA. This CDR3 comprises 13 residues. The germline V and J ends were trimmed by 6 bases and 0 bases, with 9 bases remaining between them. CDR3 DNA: TGCAGCGTCCGACAGCGCTCTGGAAACACCATATATTTT. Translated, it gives CSVRQRSGNTIYF.

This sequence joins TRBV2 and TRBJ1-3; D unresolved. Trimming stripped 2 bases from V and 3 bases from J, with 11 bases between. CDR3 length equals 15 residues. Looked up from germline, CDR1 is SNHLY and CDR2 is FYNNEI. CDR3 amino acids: CASSEYSGFGNTIYF. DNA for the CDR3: TGTGCCAGCAGTGAATATAGTGGTTTTGGAAACACCATATATTTT. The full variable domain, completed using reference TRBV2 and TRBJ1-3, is EPEVTQTPSHQVTQMGQEVILRCVPISNHLYFYWYRQILGQKVEFLVSFYNNEISEKSEIFDDQFSVERPDGSNFTLKIRSTKLEDSAMYFCASSEYSGFGNTIYFGEGSWLTVV.

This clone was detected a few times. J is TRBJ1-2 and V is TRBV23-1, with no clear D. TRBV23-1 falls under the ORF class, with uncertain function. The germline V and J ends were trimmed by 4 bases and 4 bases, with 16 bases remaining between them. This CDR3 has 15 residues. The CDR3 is CASSPSATNSYGYTF. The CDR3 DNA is TGCGCCAGCAGTCCTTCGGCGACAAATTCCTATGGCTACACCTTC.

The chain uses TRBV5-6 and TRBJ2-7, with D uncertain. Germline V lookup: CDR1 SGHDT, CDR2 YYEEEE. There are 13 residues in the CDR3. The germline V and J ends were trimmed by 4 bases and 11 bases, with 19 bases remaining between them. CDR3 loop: CASSREVWSSEYF. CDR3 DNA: TGTGCCAGCAGCCGCGAGGTTTGGAGCTCGGAGTACTTC.

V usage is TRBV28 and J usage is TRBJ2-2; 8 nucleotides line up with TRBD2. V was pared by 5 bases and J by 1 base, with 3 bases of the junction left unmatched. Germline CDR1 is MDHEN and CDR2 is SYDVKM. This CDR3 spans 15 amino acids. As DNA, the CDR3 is TGTGCCAGCAGTCGTACTAGCGGGAACACCGGGGAGCTGTTTTTT. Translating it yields CASSRTSGNTGELFF. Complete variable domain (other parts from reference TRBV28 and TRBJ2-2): DVKVTQSSRYLVKRTGEKVFLECVQDMDHENMFWYRQDPGLGLRLIYFSYDVKMKEKGDIPEGYSVSREKKERFSLILESASTNQTSMYLCASSRTSGNTGELFFGEGSRLTVL.

CDR3 residues: CASSLDRGVGYTF. The CDR3 coding sequence is TGTGCCAGCAGCCTGGACAGGGGAGTTGGCTACACCTTC. The gene calls are TRBV12-3 or TRBV12-4 and TRBJ1-2; 9 bases line up with TRBD1. Germline trimming cut 6 bases from V and 7 bases from J; bases unmatched to any gene: 6. The CDR3 covers 13 residues.

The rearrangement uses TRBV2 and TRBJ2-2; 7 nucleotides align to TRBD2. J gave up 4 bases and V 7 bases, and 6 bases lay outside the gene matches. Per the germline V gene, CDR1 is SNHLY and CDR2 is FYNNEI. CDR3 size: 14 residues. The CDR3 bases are TGTGCCAGCACGGGGTCGGGGGGCACCGGGGAGCTGTTTTTT. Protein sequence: CASTGSGGTGELFF.

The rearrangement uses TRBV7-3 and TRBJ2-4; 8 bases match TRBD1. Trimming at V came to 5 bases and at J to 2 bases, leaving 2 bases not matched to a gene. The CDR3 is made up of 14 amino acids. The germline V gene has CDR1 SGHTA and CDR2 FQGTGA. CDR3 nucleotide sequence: TGTGCCAGCAGCCCAGGGGGCACCAAAAACATTCAGTACTTC. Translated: CASSPGGTKNIQYF.

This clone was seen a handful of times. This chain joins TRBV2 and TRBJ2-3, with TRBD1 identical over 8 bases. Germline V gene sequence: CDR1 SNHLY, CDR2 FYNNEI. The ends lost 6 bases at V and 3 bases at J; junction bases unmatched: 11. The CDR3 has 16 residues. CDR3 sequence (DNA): TGTGCCAGCAGAGCTCGACAGGGGAGGCAAACAGATACGCAGTATTTT. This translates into CASRARQGRQTDTQYF.

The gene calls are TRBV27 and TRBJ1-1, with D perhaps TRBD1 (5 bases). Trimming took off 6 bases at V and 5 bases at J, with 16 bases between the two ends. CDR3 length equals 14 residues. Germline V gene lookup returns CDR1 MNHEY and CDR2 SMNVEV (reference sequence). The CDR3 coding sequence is TGTGCCAGCAGCCCCGGGACCGGGGGGACTGAAGCTTTCTTT. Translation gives CASSPGTGGTEAFF.

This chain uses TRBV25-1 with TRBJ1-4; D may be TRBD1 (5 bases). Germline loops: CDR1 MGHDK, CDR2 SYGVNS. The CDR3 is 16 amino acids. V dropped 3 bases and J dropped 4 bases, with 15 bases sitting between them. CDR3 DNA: TGTGCCAGCAGTGACCAGGGTTCAGAATTTAATGAAAAACTGTTTTTT. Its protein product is CASSDQGSEFNEKLFF.

The CDR3 DNA reads as TGTGCCAGCAGTGAAGCGGGGAAACAGGGGGCGCGCCATGAGCAGTTCTTC. It specifies CASSEAGKQGARHEQFF. The chain has TRBV6-1 and TRBJ2-1; TRBD1 matches 9 bases. This CDR3 comprises 17 residues. The ends lost 0 bases at V and 8 bases at J; junction bases unmatched: 11. From germline, CDR1 is MNHNS and CDR2 SASEGT.

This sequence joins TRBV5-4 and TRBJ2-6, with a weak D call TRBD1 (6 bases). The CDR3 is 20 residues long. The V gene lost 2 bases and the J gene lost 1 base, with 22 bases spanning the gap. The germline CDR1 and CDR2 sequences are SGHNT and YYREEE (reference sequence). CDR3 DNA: TGTGCCAGCAGCTTAGATGTTGTGGGACACGGAAAATCTGGGGCCAACGTCCTGACTTTC. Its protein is CASSLDVVGHGKSGANVLTF. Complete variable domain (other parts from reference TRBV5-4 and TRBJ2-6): ETGVTQSPTHLIKTRGQQVTLRCSSQSGHNTVSWYQQALGQGPQFIFQYYREEENGRGNFPPRFSGLQFPNYSSELNVNALELDDSALYLCASSLDVVGHGKSGANVLTFGAGSRLTVL.

The CDR3 reads CASPTSPARGTQYF. The CDR3 DNA reads TGTGCCAGTCCGACTAGCCCGGCGAGGGGGACCCAGTACTTC. The chain employs TRBV27 and TRBJ2-5, with 7 bases identical to TRBD2. With 9 bases clipped from V and 7 bases from J, the junction kept 14 bases outside the gene matches. The germline CDR1 and CDR2 sequences are MNHEY and SMNVEV (reference sequence). This CDR3 is built from 14 residues.

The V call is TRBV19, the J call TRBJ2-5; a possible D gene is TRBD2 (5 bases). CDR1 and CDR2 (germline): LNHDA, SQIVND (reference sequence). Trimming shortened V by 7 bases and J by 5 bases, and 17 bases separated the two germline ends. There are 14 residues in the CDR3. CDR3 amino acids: CASNQPGEIETQYF. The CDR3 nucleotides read TGTGCCAGTAACCAGCCCGGGGAAATTGAGACCCAGTACTTC.

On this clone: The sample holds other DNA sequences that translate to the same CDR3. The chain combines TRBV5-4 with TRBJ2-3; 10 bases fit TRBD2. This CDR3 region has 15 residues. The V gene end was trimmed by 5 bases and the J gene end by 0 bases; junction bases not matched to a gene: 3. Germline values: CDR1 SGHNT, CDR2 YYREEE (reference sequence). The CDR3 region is CASSLTSGSTDTQYF. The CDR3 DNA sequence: TGTGCCAGCAGTTTGACTAGCGGGAGCACAGATACGCAGTATTTT.

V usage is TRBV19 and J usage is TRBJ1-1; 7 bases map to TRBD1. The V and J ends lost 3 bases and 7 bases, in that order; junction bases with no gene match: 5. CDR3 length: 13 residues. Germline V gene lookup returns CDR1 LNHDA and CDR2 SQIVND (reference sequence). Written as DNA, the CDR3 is TGTGCCAGTAGTATCGACAGGGAATATGAAGCTTTCTTT. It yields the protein CASSIDREYEAFF.

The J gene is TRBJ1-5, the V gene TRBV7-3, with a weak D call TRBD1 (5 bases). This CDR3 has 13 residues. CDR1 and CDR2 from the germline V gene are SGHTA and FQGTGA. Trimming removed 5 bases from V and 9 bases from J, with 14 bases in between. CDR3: CASSRGSGGPQHF. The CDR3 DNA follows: TGTGCCAGCAGCCGGGGGTCGGGCGGGCCCCAGCATTTT.

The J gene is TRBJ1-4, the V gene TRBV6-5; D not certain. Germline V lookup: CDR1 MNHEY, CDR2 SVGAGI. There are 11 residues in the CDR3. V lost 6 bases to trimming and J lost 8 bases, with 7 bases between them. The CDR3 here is CASRREEKLFF. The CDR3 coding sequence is TGTGCCAGCAGGAGGGAAGAAAAACTGTTTTTT.

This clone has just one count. The CDR3 sequence: CASSLEVEGEYGYTF. CDR3 coding DNA: TGTGCCAGCAGCTTAGAAGTAGAGGGGGAGTATGGCTACACCTTC. The chain employs TRBV7-3 and TRBJ1-2; D is perhaps TRBD1 (6 bases). Between the trimmed V and J ends, which lost 2 bases and 5 bases, there was a span of 15 bases. Looked up from germline, CDR1 is SGHTA and CDR2 is FQGTGA. The CDR3 covers 15 residues.

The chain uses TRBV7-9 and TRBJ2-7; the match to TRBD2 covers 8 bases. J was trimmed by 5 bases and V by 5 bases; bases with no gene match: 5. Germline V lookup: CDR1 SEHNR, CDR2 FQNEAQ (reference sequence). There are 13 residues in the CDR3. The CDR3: CASSAGLGNEQYF. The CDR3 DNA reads TGTGCCAGCAGCGCGGGACTAGGAAACGAGCAGTACTTC.

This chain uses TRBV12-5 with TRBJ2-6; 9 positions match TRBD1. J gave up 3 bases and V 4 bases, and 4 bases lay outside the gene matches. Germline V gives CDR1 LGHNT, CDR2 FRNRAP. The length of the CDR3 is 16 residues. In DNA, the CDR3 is TGTGCTAGTGGTTCATTGACAGGGGGTGGGGCCAACGTCCTGACTTTC. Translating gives CASGSLTGGGANVLTF.

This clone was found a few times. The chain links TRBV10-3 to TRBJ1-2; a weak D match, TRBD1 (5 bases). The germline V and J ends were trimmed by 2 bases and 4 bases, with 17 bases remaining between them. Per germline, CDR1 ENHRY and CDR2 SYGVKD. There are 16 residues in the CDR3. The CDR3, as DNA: TGTGCCATCAGTGAGGGCTTATCGGGACTGAGCTATGGCTACACCTTC. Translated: CAISEGLSGLSYGYTF.

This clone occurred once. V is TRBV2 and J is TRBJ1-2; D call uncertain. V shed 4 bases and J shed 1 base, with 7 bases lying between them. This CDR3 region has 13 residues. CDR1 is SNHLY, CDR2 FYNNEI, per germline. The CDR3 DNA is TGTGCCAGCAGTGGCAACAGTAACTATGGCTACACCTTC. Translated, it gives CASSGNSNYGYTF.

For the CDR3, the DNA is TGTGCCAGCAGTCATGGACAGGGCTTAAGCGATTCACCCCTCCACTTT. This encodes CASSHGQGLSDSPLHF. This chain uses TRBV27 with TRBJ1-6; 8 bases fit TRBD1. Losses at the gene ends were 5 bases for V and 8 bases for J; bases not matched to a gene: 11. The CDR3 consists of 16 residues. Germline loops: CDR1 MNHEY, CDR2 SMNVEV (reference sequence).